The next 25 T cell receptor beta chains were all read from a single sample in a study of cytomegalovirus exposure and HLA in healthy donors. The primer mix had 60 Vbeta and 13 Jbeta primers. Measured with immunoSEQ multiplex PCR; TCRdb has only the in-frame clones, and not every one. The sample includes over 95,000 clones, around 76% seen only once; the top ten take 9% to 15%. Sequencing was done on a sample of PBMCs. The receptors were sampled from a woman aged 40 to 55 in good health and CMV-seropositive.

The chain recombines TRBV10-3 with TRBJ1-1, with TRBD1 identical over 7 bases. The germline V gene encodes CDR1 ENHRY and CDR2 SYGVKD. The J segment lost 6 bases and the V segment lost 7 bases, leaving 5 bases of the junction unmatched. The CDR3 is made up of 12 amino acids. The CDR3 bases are TGTGCCATCATGGGACAGTCCCCTGAAGCTTTCTTT. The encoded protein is CAIMGQSPEAFF.

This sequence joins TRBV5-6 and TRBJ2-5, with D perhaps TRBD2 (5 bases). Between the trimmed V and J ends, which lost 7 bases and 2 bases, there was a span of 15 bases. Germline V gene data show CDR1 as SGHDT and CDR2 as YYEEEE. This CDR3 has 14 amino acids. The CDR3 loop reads CASEGGTYQETQYF. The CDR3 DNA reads TGTGCCAGCGAAGGAGGCACCTATCAAGAGACCCAGTACTTC.

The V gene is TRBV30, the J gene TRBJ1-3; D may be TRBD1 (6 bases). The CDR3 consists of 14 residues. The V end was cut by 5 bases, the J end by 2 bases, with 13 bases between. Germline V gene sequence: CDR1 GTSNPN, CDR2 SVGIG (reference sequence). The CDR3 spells CAWDLRTAGNTIYF. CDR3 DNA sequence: TGTGCCTGGGACCTAAGGACAGCTGGAAACACCATATATTTT.

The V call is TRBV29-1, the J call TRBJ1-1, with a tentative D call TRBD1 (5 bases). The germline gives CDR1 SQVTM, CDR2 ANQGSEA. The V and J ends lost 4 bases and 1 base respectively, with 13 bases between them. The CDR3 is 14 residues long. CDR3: CSVAGMGGNTEAFF. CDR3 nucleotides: TGCAGCGTTGCGGGCATGGGGGGGAACACTGAAGCTTTCTTT. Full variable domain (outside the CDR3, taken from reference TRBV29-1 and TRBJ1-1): SAVISQKPSRDICQRGTSLTIQCQVDSQVTMMFWYRQQPGQSLTLIATANQGSEATYESGFVIDKFPISRPNLTFSTLTVSNMSPEDSSIYLCSVAGMGGNTEAFFGQGTRLTVV.

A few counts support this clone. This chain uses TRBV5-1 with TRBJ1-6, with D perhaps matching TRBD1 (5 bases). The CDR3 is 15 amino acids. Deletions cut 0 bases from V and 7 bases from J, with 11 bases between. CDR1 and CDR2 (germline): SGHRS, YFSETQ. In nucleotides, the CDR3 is TGCGCCAGCAGCTTGGATGTGACAGAAAATTCACCCCTCCACTTT. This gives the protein CASSLDVTENSPLHF.

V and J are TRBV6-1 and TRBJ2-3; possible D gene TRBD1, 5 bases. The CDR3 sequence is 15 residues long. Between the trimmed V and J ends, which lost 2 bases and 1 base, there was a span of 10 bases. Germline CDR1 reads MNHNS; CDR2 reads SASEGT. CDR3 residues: CASSESRDRTDTQYF. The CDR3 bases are TGTGCCAGCAGTGAAAGCAGGGATCGCACAGATACGCAGTATTTT.

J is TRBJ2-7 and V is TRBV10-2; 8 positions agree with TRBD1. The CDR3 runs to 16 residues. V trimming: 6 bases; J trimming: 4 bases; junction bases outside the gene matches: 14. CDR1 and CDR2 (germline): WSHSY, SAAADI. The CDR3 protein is CASSSPIGQGGYEQYF. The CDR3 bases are TGCGCCAGCAGCTCACCAATCGGACAGGGTGGATACGAGCAGTACTTC.

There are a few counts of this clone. CDR3: CAISQTGVDGYTF. CDR3 sequence (DNA): TGTGCCATCAGTCAGACAGGGGTGGATGGCTACACCTTC. The rearrangement links TRBV10-3 to TRBJ1-2; 8 bases line up with TRBD1. Germline V CDR1 and CDR2: ENHRY, SYGVKD. J was trimmed by 6 bases and V by 5 bases; bases with no gene match: 5. The CDR3 runs 13 residues.

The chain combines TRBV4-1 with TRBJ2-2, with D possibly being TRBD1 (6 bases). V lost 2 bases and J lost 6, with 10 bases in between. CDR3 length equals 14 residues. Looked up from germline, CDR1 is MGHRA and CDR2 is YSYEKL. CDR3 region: CASSQNRVAGELFF. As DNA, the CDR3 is TGCGCCAGCAGCCAAAACAGGGTCGCCGGGGAGCTGTTTTTT.

DNA of the CDR3: TGTGCTAGTGGCTTAACAGGGGGCGGTGGCTACACCTTC. Translating gives CASGLTGGGGYTF. The chain is built from TRBV12-5 and TRBJ1-2, with 9 bases lining up with TRBD1. Germline CDR1 reads LGHNT; CDR2 reads FRNRAP. CDR3 length equals 13 residues. Germline trimming cut 6 bases from V and 7 bases from J; bases unmatched to any gene: 6.

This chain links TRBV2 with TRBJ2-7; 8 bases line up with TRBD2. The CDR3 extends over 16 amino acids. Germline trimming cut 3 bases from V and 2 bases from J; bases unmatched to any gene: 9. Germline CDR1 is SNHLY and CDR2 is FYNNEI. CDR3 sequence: CASSDYYRGGPYEQYF. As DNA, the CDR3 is TGTGCCAGCAGTGATTACTACCGGGGGGGCCCCTACGAGCAGTACTTC.

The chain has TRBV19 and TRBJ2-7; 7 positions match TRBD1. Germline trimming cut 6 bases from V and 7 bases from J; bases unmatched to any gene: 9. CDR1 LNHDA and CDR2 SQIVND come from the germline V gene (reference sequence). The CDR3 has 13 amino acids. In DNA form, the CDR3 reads TGTGCCAGTAGCAAGGGACAGCGGCTTGAGCAGTACTTC. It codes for CASSKGQRLEQYF.

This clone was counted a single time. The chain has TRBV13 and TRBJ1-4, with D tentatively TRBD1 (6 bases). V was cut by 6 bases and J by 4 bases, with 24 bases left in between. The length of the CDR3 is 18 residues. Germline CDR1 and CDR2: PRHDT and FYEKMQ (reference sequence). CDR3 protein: CASRISEWGLQINEKLFF. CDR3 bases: TGTGCCAGCAGGATTAGCGAATGGGGGCTGCAGATTAATGAAAAACTGTTTTTT.

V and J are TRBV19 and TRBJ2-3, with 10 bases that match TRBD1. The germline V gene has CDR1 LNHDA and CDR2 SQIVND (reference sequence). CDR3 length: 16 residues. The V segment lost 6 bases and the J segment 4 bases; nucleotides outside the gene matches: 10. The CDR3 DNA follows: TGTGCCAGTAGGATCTCAGGGACAGGGGTTGCAGATACGCAGTATTTT. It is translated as CASRISGTGVADTQYF.

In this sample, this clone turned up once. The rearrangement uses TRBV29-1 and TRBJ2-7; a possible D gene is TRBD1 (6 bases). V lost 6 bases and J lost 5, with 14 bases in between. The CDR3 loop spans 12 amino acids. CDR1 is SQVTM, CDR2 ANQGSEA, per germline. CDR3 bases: TGCAGCGTATGGGGCAGGGGAAACGAGCAGTACTTC. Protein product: CSVWGRGNEQYF.

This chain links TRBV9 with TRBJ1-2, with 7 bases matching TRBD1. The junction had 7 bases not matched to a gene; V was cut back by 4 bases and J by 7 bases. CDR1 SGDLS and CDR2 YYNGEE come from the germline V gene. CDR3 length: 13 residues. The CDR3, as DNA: TGTGCCAGCAGCCCTACAGGGGCTGGTGGCTACACCTTC. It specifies CASSPTGAGGYTF.

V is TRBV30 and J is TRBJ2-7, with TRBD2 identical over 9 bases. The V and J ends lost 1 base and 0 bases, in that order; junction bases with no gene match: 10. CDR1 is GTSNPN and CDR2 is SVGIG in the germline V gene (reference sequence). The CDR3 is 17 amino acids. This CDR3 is CAWSGAGGTSSSYEQYF. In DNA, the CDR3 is TGTGCCTGGAGTGGGGCTGGTGGGACTAGCAGCTCCTACGAGCAGTACTTC.

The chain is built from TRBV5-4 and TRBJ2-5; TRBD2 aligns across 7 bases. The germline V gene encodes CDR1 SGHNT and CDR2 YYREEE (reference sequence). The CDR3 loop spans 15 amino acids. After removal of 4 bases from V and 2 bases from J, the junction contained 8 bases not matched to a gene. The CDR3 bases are TGTGCCAGCAGCCGGGCCGGGGGGAGACAAGAGACCCAGTACTTC. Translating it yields CASSRAGGRQETQYF.

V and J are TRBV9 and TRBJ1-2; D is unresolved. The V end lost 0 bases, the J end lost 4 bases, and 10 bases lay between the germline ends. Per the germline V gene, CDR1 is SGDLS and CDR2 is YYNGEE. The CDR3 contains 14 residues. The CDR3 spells CASSVEREGYGYTF. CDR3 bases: TGTGCCAGCAGCGTAGAACGGGAGGGCTATGGCTACACCTTC.

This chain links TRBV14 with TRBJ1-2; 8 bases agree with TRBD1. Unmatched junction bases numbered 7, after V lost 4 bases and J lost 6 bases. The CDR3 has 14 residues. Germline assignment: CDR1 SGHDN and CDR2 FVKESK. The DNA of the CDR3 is TGTGCCAGCAGCCCGGGGACAGGCGATAATGGCTACACCTTC. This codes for CASSPGTGDNGYTF.

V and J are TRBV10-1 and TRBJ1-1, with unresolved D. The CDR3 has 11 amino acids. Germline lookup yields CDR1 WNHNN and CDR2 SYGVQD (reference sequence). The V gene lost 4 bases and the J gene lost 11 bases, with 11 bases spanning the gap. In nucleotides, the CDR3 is TGCGCCAGCAGTGCTCCGGTGAAGGCTTTCTTT. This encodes CASSAPVKAFF.

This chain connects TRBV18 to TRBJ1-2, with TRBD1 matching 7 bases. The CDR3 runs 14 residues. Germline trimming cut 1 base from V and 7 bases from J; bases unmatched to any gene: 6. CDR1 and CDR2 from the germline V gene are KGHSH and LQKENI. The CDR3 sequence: CASSPQGQEGGYTF. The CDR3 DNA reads TGTGCCAGCTCACCACAAGGACAGGAAGGTGGCTACACCTTC.

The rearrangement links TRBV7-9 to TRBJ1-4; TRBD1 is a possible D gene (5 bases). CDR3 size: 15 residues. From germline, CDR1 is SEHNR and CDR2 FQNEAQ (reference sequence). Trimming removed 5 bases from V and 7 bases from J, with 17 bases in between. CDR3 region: CASSPRLQGGEKLFF. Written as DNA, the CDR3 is TGTGCCAGCAGCCCTAGGCTTCAGGGTGGTGAAAAACTGTTTTTT.

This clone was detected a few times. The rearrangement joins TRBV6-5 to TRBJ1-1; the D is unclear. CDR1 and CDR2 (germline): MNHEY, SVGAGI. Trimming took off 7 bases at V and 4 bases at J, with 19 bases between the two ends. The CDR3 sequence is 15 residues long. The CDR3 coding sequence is TGTGCCAGCATCAACGTAGGCGCGGGTGGCACTGAAGCTTTCTTT. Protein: CASINVGAGGTEAFF.

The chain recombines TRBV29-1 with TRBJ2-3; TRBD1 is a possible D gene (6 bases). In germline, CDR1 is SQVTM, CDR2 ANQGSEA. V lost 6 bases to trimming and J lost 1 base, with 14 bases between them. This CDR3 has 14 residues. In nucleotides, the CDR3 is TGCAGCGTCGGACAGAGGCTTCGCACAGATACGCAGTATTTT. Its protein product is CSVGQRLRTDTQYF.